This T cell receptor beta chain stems from a study of vaccination effects on CD4 cells after COVID-19. The CDR3 has 13 amino acids. Germline V gene data show CDR1 as SGHDN and CDR2 as FVKESK. V shed 4 bases, J shed 7 bases, and the junction held 4 bases outside the gene matches. Assay used: immunoSEQ multiplex PCR; TCRdb lists only in-frame clones, some missing. The profile shows tens of thousands of clones, approximately 81% of them singletons. Peptide-pool stimulation followed by sequencing identified expanded antigen-specific CD4+ clonotypes in the ViraFEST assay. Culture proceeded for under twelve days, and CD4+ T cells were then isolated. About this clone: Its antigen remains unidentified.

The TCR sequence derives from a human donor who received a COVID-19 vaccine. V is TRBV14 and J is TRBJ1-2; 9 positions match TRBD1. The sequences come from CD4+ T cells from PBMCs cultured with HCoV-229E spike peptides, collected before COVID-19 vaccination. The CDR3 DNA reads as TGTGCCAGCAGCCGGGACAGGGTGTCTGGCTACACCTTC. Its protein product is CASSRDRVSGYTF.